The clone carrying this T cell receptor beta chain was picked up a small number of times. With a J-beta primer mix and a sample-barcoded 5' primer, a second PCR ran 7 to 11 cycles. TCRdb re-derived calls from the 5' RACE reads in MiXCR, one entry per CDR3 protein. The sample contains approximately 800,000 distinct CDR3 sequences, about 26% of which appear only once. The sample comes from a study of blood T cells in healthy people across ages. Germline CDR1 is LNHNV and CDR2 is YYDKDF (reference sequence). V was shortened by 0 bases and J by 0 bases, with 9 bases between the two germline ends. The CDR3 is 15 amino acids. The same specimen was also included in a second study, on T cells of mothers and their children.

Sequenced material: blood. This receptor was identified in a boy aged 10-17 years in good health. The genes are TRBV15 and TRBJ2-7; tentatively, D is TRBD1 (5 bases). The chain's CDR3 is CATSRDPGFSYEQYF. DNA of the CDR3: TGTGCCACCAGCAGAGATCCAGGGTTCTCCTACGAGCAGTACTTC.